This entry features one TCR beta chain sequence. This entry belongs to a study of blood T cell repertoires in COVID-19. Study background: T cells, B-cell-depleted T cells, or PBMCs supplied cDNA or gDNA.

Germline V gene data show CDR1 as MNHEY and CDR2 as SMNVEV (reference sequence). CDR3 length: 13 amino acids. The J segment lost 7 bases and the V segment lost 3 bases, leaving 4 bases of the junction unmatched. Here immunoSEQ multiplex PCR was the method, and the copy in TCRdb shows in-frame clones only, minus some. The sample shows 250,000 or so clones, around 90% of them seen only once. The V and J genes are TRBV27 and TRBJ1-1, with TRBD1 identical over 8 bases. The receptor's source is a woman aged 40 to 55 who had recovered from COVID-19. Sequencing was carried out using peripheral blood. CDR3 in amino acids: CASSFRTGNEAFF. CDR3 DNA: TGTGCCAGCAGTTTTCGGACAGGGAATGAAGCTTTCTTT.